The 32 T cell receptor beta chains presented below share a single source sample, sequenced in a study of human T cells and chemical hapten exposure. TCRdb independently ran MiXCR on the RACE reads; one entry per CDR3 protein. The sample contains 70,000 or so distinct CDR3 sequences, approximately 10% of which appear only once. Time point given: patch test 3, about 24 weeks after DPC sensitization. Treatment denoted: therapeutic diphenylcyclopropenone sensitization with weekly scalp DPC. This material consisted of whole blood, taken in connection with sensitization to the hapten diphenylcyclopropenone (DPC). The receptors were sampled from a woman aged 50 to 65 with alopecia areata. Some clones in this sample may be carry-over from other donors' samples.

This clonotype was observed at least ten times. The chain carries TRBV11-3 and TRBJ2-1; 14 nucleotides agree with TRBD2. V shed 5 bases and J 5 bases; nucleotides not matched to a gene: 11. CDR3 length: 18 residues. Germline-derived CDR1 and CDR2 are SGHNT and YENEEA. The DNA for the CDR3 is TGTGCCAGCAGCCGCGCCGGGACTAGCGGGGGAAGAAACAATGAGCAGTTCTTC. As protein: CASSRAGTSGGRNNEQFF. Based on the CDR3 plus reference TRBV11-3 and TRBJ2-1, the full variable domain is EAGVVQSPRYKIIEKKQPVAFWCNPISGHNTLYWYLQNLGQGPELLIRYENEEAVDDSQLPKDRFSAERLKGVDSTLKIQPAELGDSAVYLCASSRAGTSGGRNNEQFFGPGTRLTVL.

The V gene is TRBV29-1, the J gene TRBJ1-2; perhaps TRBD1 as D (5 bases). V was shortened by 7 bases and J by 3 bases, with 18 bases between the two germline ends. Germline assignment: CDR1 SQVTM and CDR2 ANQGSEA. CDR3 length equals 14 residues. The CDR3 is CSAAPPGSDYGYTF. In nucleotides, the CDR3 is TGCAGCGCCGCACCCCCAGGGAGCGACTATGGCTACACCTTC.

This rearrangement joins TRBV7-8 to TRBJ1-5; D gene ambiguous. V gave up 5 bases and J gave up 4 bases, with 9 bases separating them. The germline V gene encodes CDR1 SGHVS and CDR2 FQNEAQ. This CDR3 spans 13 amino acids. The CDR3 DNA sequence: TGTGCCAGCAGCCCCCCGGGTAATCAGCCCCAGCATTTT. It translates to CASSPPGNQPQHF.

This clonotype was recorded at least ten times. The chain joins TRBV27 to TRBJ1-2; perhaps TRBD1 as D (6 bases). Trimming pared 3 bases from V and 5 bases from J, leaving 13 bases between. The CDR3 is 14 amino acids. CDR1 and CDR2 (germline): MNHEY, SMNVEV (reference sequence). The CDR3 spells CASSFLGQPYGYTF. The CDR3 DNA reads as TGTGCCAGCAGTTTCCTGGGACAACCTTATGGCTACACCTTC.

This clonotype has at least ten counts. This chain links TRBV18 with TRBJ1-2; D gene unclear. Looked up from germline, CDR1 is KGHSH and CDR2 is LQKENI. Trimming stripped 0 bases from V and 2 bases from J, with 10 bases between. This CDR3 region has 15 residues. CDR3 nucleotides: TGTGCCAGCTCACCACCCAGCACCCCGAACTATGGCTACACCTTC. Protein product: CASSPPSTPNYGYTF. Based on the CDR3 plus reference TRBV18 and TRBJ1-2, the full variable domain is NAGVMQNPRHLVRRRGQEARLRCSPMKGHSHVYWYRQLPEEGLKFMVYLQKENIIDESGMPKERFSAEFPKEGPSILRIQQVVRGDSAAYFCASSPPSTPNYGYTFGSGTRLTVV.

The CDR3 DNA sequence: TGCAGCGTTGCCCGGGACAGGAACTCCTACGAGCAGTACTTC. Residues: CSVARDRNSYEQYF. The V gene is TRBV29-1, the J gene TRBJ2-7, with 8 bases identical to TRBD1. V lost 4 bases and J lost 0; bases outside the gene matches: 5. The CDR3 totals 14 residues. The V gene's germline CDR1 is SQVTM and CDR2 ANQGSEA.

Only a few counts were recorded for this clonotype. This chain links TRBV6-2 or TRBV6-3 with TRBJ1-4; D is possibly TRBD1 (6 bases). The CDR3 runs to 16 residues. Germline loops: CDR1 MNHEY, CDR2 SVGEGT. Trimming shortened V by 5 bases and J by 0 bases, and 13 bases separated the two germline ends. DNA for the CDR3: TGTGCCAGCAGTCTTTGGGACACCGCAACTAATGAAAAACTGTTTTTT. Translated: CASSLWDTATNEKLFF.

Many counts were recorded for this clonotype. This chain uses TRBV6-6 with TRBJ2-1; 8 bases are shared with TRBD1. CDR1 and CDR2 (germline): MNHNY, SVGAGI (reference sequence). Trimming at V came to 8 bases and at J to 8 bases, leaving 2 bases not matched to a gene. The CDR3 contains 11 residues. The CDR3 sequence is CASGQGYEQFF. The CDR3, as DNA: TGTGCCAGCGGACAGGGCTATGAGCAGTTCTTC.

The chain joins TRBV29-1 to TRBJ1-2, with a tentative D call TRBD1 (5 bases). V lost 5 bases and J 0 bases, leaving 10 bases between the germline ends. Germline loops: CDR1 SQVTM, CDR2 ANQGSEA. This CDR3 spans 13 amino acids. DNA of the CDR3: TGCAGCGTTCTGACAGATACTAACTATGGCTACACCTTC. Protein product: CSVLTDTNYGYTF.

This clonotype was observed a few times. The chain employs TRBV25-1 and TRBJ2-7, with D maybe TRBD1 (6 bases). CDR3 length equals 13 residues. In germline, CDR1 is MGHDK, CDR2 SYGVNS. V dropped 4 bases and J dropped 6 bases, with 13 bases sitting between them. Here the CDR3 reads CASSAQQGGEQYF. The CDR3 DNA reads TGTGCCAGCAGTGCCCAACAGGGCGGCGAGCAGTACTTC.

The CDR3 nucleotides are TGTGCCAGCAGCCCAAGGGGGGGGACTAGCGAAGGCGAGCAGTACTTC. It is translated as CASSPRGGTSEGEQYF. The chain links TRBV7-7 to TRBJ2-7; TRBD2 agrees at 10 bases. The CDR3 length is 16 residues. In germline, CDR1 is SSHAT, CDR2 FNYEAQ (reference sequence). Germline trimming cut 5 bases from V and 6 bases from J; bases unmatched to any gene: 13.

This clonotype was recorded many times. The chain recombines TRBV20-1 with TRBJ2-7; D is unclear. The CDR3 spans 12 residues. The V gene's germline CDR1 is DFQATT and CDR2 SNEGSKA (reference sequence). V was pared by 7 bases and J by 3 bases, with 13 bases between. DNA of the CDR3: TGCAGTGTTCAAGAGTCGGACTACGAGCAGTACTTC. Amino acid sequence: CSVQESDYEQYF.

In this sample, this clonotype turned up many times. V usage is TRBV20-1 and J usage is TRBJ1-5; D not resolved. The ends were cut back, 2 bases at V and 8 bases at J, with 7 bases in the middle. Germline V lookup: CDR1 DFQATT, CDR2 SNEGSKA (reference sequence). CDR3 length: 11 amino acids. As DNA, the CDR3 is TGCAGTGCTAGATATGGGGAGCCCCAGCATTTT. Translation: CSARYGEPQHF.

There are many counts of this clonotype. This chain connects TRBV11-2 to TRBJ2-1, with 9 bases aligning to TRBD2. The germline gives CDR1 SGHAT, CDR2 FQNNGV. V trimming: 4 bases; J trimming: 9 bases; junction bases outside the gene matches: 4. The CDR3 consists of 13 residues. The CDR3 bases are TGTGCCAGCAGCTACGGGACTAGCTTTGAGCAGTTCTTC. Translated: CASSYGTSFEQFF.

This chain uses TRBV10-3 with TRBJ1-1, with TRBD1 identical over 10 bases. The ends lost 3 bases at V and 7 bases at J; junction bases unmatched: 2. This CDR3 is built from 13 residues. The germline V gene encodes CDR1 ENHRY and CDR2 SYGVKD. CDR3 DNA: TGTGCCATCAGTGACCGGACAGGGGGTGAAGCTTTCTTT. This codes for CAISDRTGGEAFF.

In DNA form, the CDR3 reads TGTGCCAGCAGTCACCTGGGGGGCTCAGATACGCAGTATTTT. Translating it yields CASSHLGGSDTQYF. The gene calls are TRBV28 and TRBJ2-3; D may be TRBD1 or TRBD2 (6 bases each). V lost 5 bases and J 4 bases, leaving 13 bases between the germline ends. In germline, CDR1 is MDHEN, CDR2 SYDVKM. The CDR3 runs to 14 residues.

This clonotype was picked up many times. V is TRBV6-5 and J is TRBJ2-3; 11 nucleotides line up with TRBD1. The CDR3 extends over 14 amino acids. V lost 5 bases, J lost 6 bases, and 4 bases stayed unmatched. Germline V gives CDR1 MNHEY, CDR2 SVGAGI. The CDR3: CASSPDRGLDTQYF. The CDR3 DNA reads TGTGCCAGCAGTCCGGACAGGGGGCTTGATACGCAGTATTTT.

The chain couples TRBV5-1 to TRBJ2-1; TRBD2 might be the D (6 bases). The CDR3 runs 15 residues. Germline values: CDR1 SGHRS, CDR2 YFSETQ. V was clipped by 9 bases and J by 0 bases, with 16 bases between them. CDR3 sequence (DNA): TGCGCCACCCAACCGGGACTGGGCTCCTACAATGAGCAGTTCTTC. It is translated as CATQPGLGSYNEQFF. Supplemented by reference TRBV5-1 and TRBJ2-1, the full variable domain reads KAGVTQTPRYLIKTRGQQVTLSCSPISGHRSVSWYQQTPGQGLQFLFEYFSETQRNKGNFPGRFSGRQFSNSRSEMNVSTLELGDSALYLCATQPGLGSYNEQFFGPGTRLTVL.

This clonotype was found a few times. This chain links TRBV5-5 with TRBJ2-1; 10 nucleotides line up with TRBD1. Germline values: CDR1 SGHKS, CDR2 YYEKEE (reference sequence). The CDR3 consists of 14 residues. With V trimmed by 4 bases and J by 5 bases, 3 bases remained unmatched. This CDR3 is CASSPGTGDNEQFF. The CDR3 region has the DNA TGTGCCAGCAGCCCCGGGACAGGGGACAATGAGCAGTTCTTC.

This chain links TRBV6-2 or TRBV6-3 with TRBJ1-5; TRBD1 is a possible D gene (5 bases). CDR3 length: 16 residues. The germline CDR1 and CDR2 sequences are MNHEY and SVGEGT. With 8 bases removed from V and 5 bases from J, the gap between germline ends came to 22 bases. The DNA for the CDR3 is TGTGCCAGCTCTCCCATTGGTCTGGGAGGGGATCAGCCCCAGCATTTT. Protein: CASSPIGLGGDQPQHF.

Only one count was recorded for this clonotype. The rearrangement joins TRBV28 to TRBJ2-2; D not certain. Trimming took off 6 bases at V and 1 base at J, with 9 bases between the two ends. The CDR3 length is 14 residues. Germline V gene data show CDR1 as MDHEN and CDR2 as SYDVKM. CDR3 sequence reads: CASRQPQNTGELFF. CDR3 DNA sequence: TGTGCCAGCAGACAGCCCCAGAACACCGGGGAGCTGTTTTTT.

The genes are TRBV6-2 or TRBV6-3 and TRBJ1-1; no clear D. Trimming took 6 bases from V and 4 from J, leaving 12 bases between them. Germline CDR1 MNHEY, CDR2 SVGEGT. There are 13 residues in the CDR3. DNA of the CDR3: TGTGCCAGCAGAACCCTTGGGTCCACTGAAGCTTTCTTT. This encodes CASRTLGSTEAFF.

The chain employs TRBV11-2 and TRBJ2-3; 7 bases match TRBD1. The germline V gene encodes CDR1 SGHAT and CDR2 FQNNGV. The V gene end was trimmed by 4 bases and the J gene end by 6 bases; junction bases not matched to a gene: 1. There are 12 residues in the CDR3. Here the CDR3 reads CASSSTGDTQYF. The CDR3 coding sequence is TGTGCCAGCAGCTCGACAGGGGATACGCAGTATTTT.

The chain combines TRBV7-9 with TRBJ2-4; D tentatively fits TRBD1 or TRBD2 (5 bases each). This CDR3 has 16 amino acids. Germline V lookup: CDR1 SEHNR, CDR2 FQNEAQ (reference sequence). V lost 3 bases and J 7 bases, leaving 19 bases between the germline ends. The CDR3 here is CASSFVGGEWGNIQYF. In nucleotides, the CDR3 is TGTGCCAGCAGCTTCGTCGGAGGAGAATGGGGGAACATTCAGTACTTC.

This clonotype came up a few times. The CDR3 protein is CASSPSGLVEQYF. CDR3 coding DNA: TGTGCCAGCAGCCCATCGGGCCTCGTAGAGCAGTACTTC. The rearrangement uses TRBV7-2 and TRBJ2-7; D is undetermined. This CDR3 has 13 residues. Germline CDR1 and CDR2: SGHTA and FQGNSA. Trimming stripped 5 bases from V and 7 bases from J, with 15 bases between. The full variable domain, rest sourced from reference TRBV7-2 and TRBJ2-7, is GAGVSQSPSNKVTEKGKDVELRCDPISGHTALYWYRQSLGQGLEFLIYFQGNSAPDKSGLPSDRFSAERTGGSVSTLTIQRTQQEDSAVYLCASSPSGLVEQYFGPGTRLTVT.

This clonotype was detected many times. The chain combines TRBV4-1 with TRBJ2-7; no clear D. V lost 1 base and J 2 bases, leaving 15 bases between the germline ends. The germline gives CDR1 MGHRA, CDR2 YSYEKL. The CDR3 spans 16 residues. Here the CDR3 reads CASSQVFPGPTYEQYF. For the CDR3, the DNA is TGCGCCAGCAGCCAAGTTTTCCCCGGACCAACCTACGAGCAGTACTTC.

Many counts were recorded for this clonotype. In nucleotides, the CDR3 is TGCGCCAGCAGCCAACAGGAGGATCAGCCCCAGCATTTT. Translation: CASSQQEDQPQHF. This chain uses TRBV4-3 with TRBJ1-5; D uncertain. CDR3 length equals 13 residues. V lost 2 bases and J lost 5, with 7 bases in between. Germline loops: CDR1 LGHNA, CDR2 YSLEER.

This clonotype was seen only a few times. This chain connects TRBV18 to TRBJ1-2; D uncertain. The CDR3 runs to 14 residues. Germline CDR1 is KGHSH and CDR2 is LQKENI. V was pared by 3 bases and J by 3 bases, with 11 bases between. CDR3 in DNA: TGTGCCAGCTCACCGGTAATGAGGGACTATGGCTACACCTTC. This codes for CASSPVMRDYGYTF.

The rearrangement uses TRBV25-1 and TRBJ2-7, with no clear D. This CDR3 comprises 14 residues. Germline CDR1 and CDR2: MGHDK and SYGVNS. V gave up 1 base and J gave up 5 bases, with 12 bases separating them. CDR3: CASSELAYSHEQYF. CDR3 DNA: TGTGCCAGCAGTGAATTGGCCTATTCCCACGAGCAGTACTTC.

This clonotype was recorded a few times. This chain uses TRBV29-1 with TRBJ2-2, with D perhaps assigned TRBD1 or TRBD2 (6 bases each). There are 16 residues in the CDR3. The V and J ends lost 4 bases and 0 bases respectively, with 15 bases between them. Germline V gene lookup returns CDR1 SQVTM and CDR2 ANQGSEA. The CDR3 DNA is TGCAGCGTTGCCAGGATCGGGGGCCCGAACACCGGGGAGCTGTTTTTT. Amino acids: CSVARIGGPNTGELFF.

The chain carries TRBV2 and TRBJ2-1; 8 nucleotides agree with TRBD1. The CDR3 has 15 residues. With V trimmed by 6 bases and J by 2 bases, 6 bases remained unmatched. CDR1 is SNHLY and CDR2 is FYNNEI in the germline V gene. The CDR3, as DNA: TGTGCCAGCAGGGGCAGGGGGCAGGCCTACAATGAGCAGTTCTTC. This sequence encodes CASRGRGQAYNEQFF.

This clonotype was observed a handful of times. The chain employs TRBV7-2 and TRBJ1-5, with 7 bases lining up with TRBD1. There are 16 residues in the CDR3. Germline-derived CDR1 and CDR2 are SGHTA and FQGNSA. V dropped 5 bases and J dropped 0; count of bases not matched to a gene: 7. The CDR3 sequence is CASSEQGTYSNQPQHF. CDR3 DNA sequence: TGTGCCAGCAGCGAACAGGGGACGTATAGCAATCAGCCCCAGCATTTT.